The T cell receptor (beta chain) under discussion was sequenced for a study of cytomegalovirus exposure and HLA in healthy donors. PCR employed 60 Vbeta and 13 Jbeta primers. Here immunoSEQ multiplex PCR was the method, and the copy in TCRdb shows in-frame clones only, minus some. Of some 150,000 clones in the sample, more than 75% were seen once. Of note for this clone: The antigen remains unidentified.

V lost 1 base and J 4 bases, leaving 13 bases between the germline ends. Germline values: CDR1 LGHNA, CDR2 YSLEER. This CDR3 comprises 15 residues. The study's findings and limits: Associated with cytomegalovirus, according to the listing, were 150 to 200 TCR beta chains.

This sequence was found in a man aged 18 to 30 in good health and CMV-seropositive. Sequenced input: PBMCs. This rearrangement joins TRBV4-3 to TRBJ1-1, with D possibly TRBD1 on 5 matching bases. CDR3 amino acids: CASSQGPPRGTEAFF. As DNA, the CDR3 is TGCGCCAGCAGCCAAGGCCCTCCTAGGGGCACTGAAGCTTTCTTT.